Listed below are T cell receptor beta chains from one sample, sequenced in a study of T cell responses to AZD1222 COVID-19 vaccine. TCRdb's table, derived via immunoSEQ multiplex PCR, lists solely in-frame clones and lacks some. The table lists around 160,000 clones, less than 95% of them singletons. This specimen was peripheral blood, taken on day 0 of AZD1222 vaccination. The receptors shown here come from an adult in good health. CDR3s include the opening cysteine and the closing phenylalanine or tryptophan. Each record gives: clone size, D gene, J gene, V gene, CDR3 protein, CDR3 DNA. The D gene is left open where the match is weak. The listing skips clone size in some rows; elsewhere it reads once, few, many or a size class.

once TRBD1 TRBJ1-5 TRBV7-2 CASSVTGGNQPQHF TGTGCCAGCAGCGTTACAGGGGGTAATCAGCCCCAGCATTTT
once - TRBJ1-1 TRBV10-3 CAISEYRGAEAFF TGTGCCATCAGTGAATATCGGGGGGCTGAAGCTTTCTTT
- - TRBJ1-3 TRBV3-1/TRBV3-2 CASSQAGTVTVGIYF TGTGCCAGCAGCCAAGCAGGGACCGTAACTGTGGGCATATATTTT
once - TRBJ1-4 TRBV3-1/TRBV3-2 CASSQGRRTGEGLFF TGTGCCAGCAGCCAAGGCCGCCGAACAGGCGAAGGACTGTTTTTT
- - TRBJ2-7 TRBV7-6 CASSLGLKSYEQYF TGTGCCAGCAGCTTAGGGCTCAAGTCCTACGAGCAGTACTTC
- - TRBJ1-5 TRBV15 CATSTGRGQPQHF TGTGCCACCAGCACGGGTAGGGGTCAGCCCCAGCATTTT
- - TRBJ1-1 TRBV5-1 CASSTEGGRQAFF TGCGCCAGCAGCACTGAAGGTGGACGTCAAGCTTTCTTT
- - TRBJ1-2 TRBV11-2 CASASAGGVTF TGTGCCAGCGCTTCGGCGGGGGGAGTGACCTTC
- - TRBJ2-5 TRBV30 CACQGETQYF TGTGCCTGCCAAGGGGAGACCCAGTACTTC
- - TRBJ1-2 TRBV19 CASSGGGSGYTF TGTGCCAGTAGTGGCGGGGGTAGCGGCTACACCTTC
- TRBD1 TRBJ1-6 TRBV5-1 CASSLPQGDNSPLHF TGCGCCAGCAGCTTGCCCCAGGGGGATAATTCACCCCTCCACTTT
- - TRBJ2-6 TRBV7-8 CASSLVRAPGGANVLTF TGTGCCAGCAGCTTAGTCCGCGCACCGGGAGGGGCCAACGTCCTGACTTTC
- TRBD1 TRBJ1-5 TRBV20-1 CSASDTGGYQPQHF TGCAGTGCTAGTGACACAGGGGGGTATCAGCCCCAGCATTTT
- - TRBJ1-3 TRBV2 CASSTTGARGNTIYF TGTGCCAGCAGTACCACGGGGGCGCGGGGAAACACCATATATTTT
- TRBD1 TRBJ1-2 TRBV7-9 CASSFQGGGYTF TGTGCCAGCAGCTTTCAGGGGGGTGGCTACACCTTC
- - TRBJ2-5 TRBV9 CASSEGVRETQYF TGTGCCAGCAGCGAGGGGGTGAGAGAGACCCAGTACTTC
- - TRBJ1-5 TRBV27 CASSWGGRGQPQHF TGTGCCAGCAGTTGGGGGGGGAGAGGTCAGCCCCAGCATTTT
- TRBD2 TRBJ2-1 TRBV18 CASSPPVGTSDYNEQFF TGTGCCAGCTCACCACCGGTGGGGACTAGCGACTACAATGAGCAGTTCTTC
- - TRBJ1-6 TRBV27 CASSRLYPGNSPLHF TGTGCCAGCAGCCGTCTATACCCCGGTAATTCACCCCTCCACTTT
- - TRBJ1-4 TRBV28 CASSSYGEKLFF TGTGCCAGCAGTTCTTATGGTGAAAAACTGTTTTTT
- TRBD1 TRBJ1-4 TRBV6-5 CASSDRDNEKLFF TGTGCCAGCAGCGACAGGGATAATGAAAAACTGTTTTTT
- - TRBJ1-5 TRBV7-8 CASSLEGGRGSQPQHF TGTGCCAGCAGCTTAGAGGGTGGCAGGGGATCCCAGCCCCAGCATTTT
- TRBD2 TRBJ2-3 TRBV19 CASSSSGALTDTQYF TGTGCCAGTAGCTCTAGCGGGGCACTCACAGATACGCAGTATTTT
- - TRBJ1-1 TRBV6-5 CASRTNSMGGSAFF TGTGCCAGCAGGACGAACTCCATGGGGGGAAGTGCTTTCTTT
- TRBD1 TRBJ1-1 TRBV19 CASSWTGLAEAFF TGTGCCAGTAGTTGGACAGGGCTGGCTGAAGCTTTCTTT
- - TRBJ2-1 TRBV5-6 CASSFPVSRTEQFF TGTGCCAGCAGCTTCCCCGTCTCCAGGACTGAGCAGTTCTTC
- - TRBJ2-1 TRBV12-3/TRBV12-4 CASSQLGNEQFF TGTGCCAGCAGCCAACTTGGAAATGAGCAGTTCTTC
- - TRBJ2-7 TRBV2 CASMRDSTYEQYF TGTGCCAGCATGCGTGACAGCACCTACGAGCAGTACTTC
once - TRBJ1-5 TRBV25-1 CASSEWSGPQHF TGTGCCAGCAGTGAATGGAGCGGGCCCCAGCATTTT
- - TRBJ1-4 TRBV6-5 CASSSDIRGEKLFF TGTGCCAGCAGTTCCGACATCAGGGGAGAAAAACTGTTTTTT
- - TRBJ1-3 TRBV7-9 CASSLALGGVMKGNTIYF TGTGCCAGCAGCTTAGCGCTGGGGGGCGTAATGAAAGGAAACACCATATATTTT